This T cell receptor beta chain was recorded in a study of T-cell memory formation after mild COVID-19. Study details: Clustering of TCRs was largely donor specific. Broader study findings: Contracting CD4+ clones were located mainly in CM and EM, and CD8+ clones in EMRA.

After 5'RACE with constant-segment primers, TCR alpha and TCR beta cDNA libraries carrying sample barcodes and UMIs were obtained. TCRdb re-analysed the 5' RACE reads in MiXCR, keeping a single row per CDR3 protein. Among fewer than 650,000 distinct CDR3 sequences listed, 20% to 25% were seen once. Germline V CDR1 and CDR2: KGHDR, SFDVKD. The CDR3 loop spans 15 amino acids. V lost 4 bases and J 3 bases, leaving 14 bases between the germline ends. This clonotype was observed a handful of times. Its antigen is undetermined. This rearrangement joins TRBV24-1 to TRBJ1-2; no clear D gene. The clonotype comes from an adult woman who had mild COVID-19 (a few samples of this study predate the infection). Cell type and time point are not known. The sequenced sample consisted of PBMCs or a T cell subset sorted from them (not recorded which). The CDR3 loop is CATSEGSGRDYGYTF. The CDR3 nucleotides are TGTGCCACCAGTGAGGGATCAGGCCGGGACTATGGCTACACCTTC.